Following are 19 T cell receptor beta chains from one sample sequenced in a study of identical twins (dated by TCRdb to about 2016). The library came from 5' RACE. Instrument used: Illumina HiSeq 2000. TCRdb reworked the public reads: Q25 trimming with fastp, MiXCR clone assembly, productive beta chains retained. Each CDR3 protein appears once, grouped with its most common genes and DNA. The sample data list roughly 280,000 distinct CDR3 sequences, and roughly 10% of these were observed just once. The ten largest make up 6% to 8.5% of the sample. These records were also assigned to another study, of yellow fever vaccine responses in identical twins.

The specimen sequenced was CD8+ T cells sorted from blood. These receptors all stem from a woman younger than 35 in good health.

A few counts support this clonotype. The chain employs TRBV25-1 and TRBJ2-1; tentative D call: TRBD1 (6 bases). CDR1 and CDR2 from the germline V gene are MGHDK and SYGVNS. The CDR3 contains 16 residues. Between the trimmed V and J ends, which lost 3 bases and 1 base, there was a span of 13 bases. CDR3 nucleotides: TGTGCCAGCAGTGATTTAATGGGGGCATCCTACAATGAGCAGTTCTTC. Its translation: CASSDLMGASYNEQFF.

This clonotype was counted at least ten times. The V call is TRBV7-9, the J call TRBJ2-7, with TRBD1 matching 7 bases. Germline trimming cut 1 base from V and 1 base from J; bases unmatched to any gene: 4. This CDR3 is 15 amino acids long. Per germline, CDR1 SEHNR and CDR2 FQNEAQ (reference sequence). The CDR3 DNA is TGTGCCAGCAGCTTAGTTCTCAGGGGGTCCTACGAGCAGTACTTC. It encodes CASSLVLRGSYEQYF.

V usage is TRBV29-1 and J usage is TRBJ2-7; D possibly corresponds to TRBD2 (5 bases). V lost 3 bases to trimming and J lost 6 bases, with 9 bases between them. From germline, CDR1 is SQVTM and CDR2 ANQGSEA. This CDR3 has 11 residues. The CDR3 spells CSVEDRGEQYF. CDR3 in DNA: TGCAGCGTTGAGGATCGGGGCGAGCAGTACTTC.

V and J are TRBV18 and TRBJ2-6, with D perhaps TRBD1 (5 bases). Trimming left V 2 bases short and J 0 bases short, with 14 bases between. The germline CDR1 and CDR2 sequences are KGHSH and LQKENI. The CDR3 is 18 residues long. The CDR3 sequence is CASSPSSTAYSGANVLTF. CDR3 in DNA: TGTGCCAGCTCACCATCATCGACAGCATACTCTGGGGCCAACGTCCTGACTTTC.

There are many counts of this clonotype. V gene TRBV10-3 combines with J gene TRBJ1-2; 9 bases match TRBD1. With 6 bases clipped from V and 2 bases from J, the junction kept 22 bases outside the gene matches. Germline-derived CDR1 and CDR2 are ENHRY and SYGVKD. The length of the CDR3 is 20 residues. The CDR3: CAIRQTGGFQTTSENYGYTF. CDR3 in DNA: TGTGCCATCAGGCAGACAGGGGGTTTTCAAACGACAAGTGAGAACTATGGCTACACCTTC.

This chain connects TRBV6-2 or TRBV6-3 to TRBJ2-2; possible D gene TRBD2, 6 bases. The CDR3 totals 16 residues. V was cut by 0 bases and J by 8 bases, with 16 bases left in between. From germline, CDR1 is MNHEY and CDR2 SVGEGT. DNA for the CDR3: TGTGCCAGCAGTTACTCGCCTTCGGAGGGCCGGGGGGAGCTGTTTTTT. This encodes CASSYSPSEGRGELFF.

This clonotype was counted a few times. This chain uses TRBV7-3 with TRBJ2-1; 15 bases map to TRBD2. Germline CDR1 reads SGHTA; CDR2 reads FQGTGA. V lost 5 bases and J lost 7; bases outside the gene matches: 6. This CDR3 spans 16 amino acids. Here the CDR3 reads CASSKGLAGGSNEQFF. The CDR3 region has the DNA TGTGCCAGCAGCAAAGGACTAGCGGGGGGGTCTAATGAGCAGTTCTTC.

The rearrangement joins TRBV20-1 to TRBJ2-1; tentative D call: TRBD2 (6 bases). Per germline, CDR1 DFQATT and CDR2 SNEGSKA (reference sequence). The germline V and J ends were trimmed by 0 bases and 6 bases, with 12 bases remaining between them. This CDR3 spans 14 amino acids. The CDR3 coding sequence is TGCAGTGCTAGAGATTTCCGGGAGTTCAATGAGCAGTTCTTC. Protein sequence: CSARDFREFNEQFF.

Many counts were recorded for this clonotype. The chain combines TRBV29-1 with TRBJ1-1; D call uncertain. The CDR3 spans 13 residues. Germline V gene data show CDR1 as SQVTM and CDR2 as ANQGSEA. V was trimmed by 1 base and J by 1 base, leaving 7 bases between them. The CDR3 region has the DNA TGCAGCGTTGAAGGACGGCAGAACACTGAAGCTTTCTTT. Its protein is CSVEGRQNTEAFF.

There are a few counts of this clonotype. The chain joins TRBV20-1 to TRBJ2-3; 12 bases line up with TRBD2. The CDR3 is made up of 16 amino acids. Losses at the gene ends were 3 bases for V and 2 bases for J; bases not matched to a gene: 6. Germline V gives CDR1 DFQATT, CDR2 SNEGSKA (reference sequence). CDR3 protein: CSARGGLAGVTDTQYF. The CDR3 coding sequence is TGCAGTGCTAGGGGGGGACTAGCGGGTGTCACAGATACGCAGTATTTT.

This chain links TRBV12-3 or TRBV12-4 with TRBJ2-2, with D possibly matching TRBD2 (6 bases). This CDR3 has 16 amino acids. Trimming removed 3 bases at V and 4 bases at J, with 15 bases between. The DNA of the CDR3 is TGTGCCAGCAGTTTCTTCGGGGGTCTAGGCACCGGGGAGCTGTTTTTT. Translated: CASSFFGGLGTGELFF.

At least ten counts were recorded for this clonotype. The chain joins TRBV11-2 to TRBJ2-5, with TRBD2 matching over 7 bases. Germline V CDR1 and CDR2: SGHAT, FQNNGV. This CDR3 spans 17 amino acids. The trim removed 0 bases at V and 2 bases at J, leaving 9 bases unmatched. CDR3 in DNA: TGTGCCAGCAGCTTAGAGCGGACTAGGTGGCAGCAAGAGACCCAGTACTTC. Translation: CASSLERTRWQQETQYF.

The count of this clonotype is one. The CDR3 DNA is TGCAGTGCTAGGCTAGCGGGATGGGTCCAAACGACCGGGGAGCTGTTTTTT. Its protein product is CSARLAGWVQTTGELFF. The chain uses TRBV20-1 and TRBJ2-2; 9 bases match TRBD2. The V and J ends lost 3 bases and 5 bases, in that order; junction bases with no gene match: 13. From germline, CDR1 is DFQATT and CDR2 SNEGSKA (reference sequence). The CDR3 covers 17 residues.

The chain is built from TRBV9 and TRBJ2-5, with a tentative D call TRBD1 (6 bases). Trimming left V 3 bases short and J 4 bases short, with 13 bases between. The CDR3 sequence is 14 residues long. The V gene's germline CDR1 is SGDLS and CDR2 YYNGEE. The CDR3 DNA is TGTGCCAGCAGCGGACCACAGGGTATAGAGACCCAGTACTTC. Its protein is CASSGPQGIETQYF.

The J gene is TRBJ2-1, the V gene TRBV6-5; 11 bases align to TRBD2. The germline gives CDR1 MNHEY, CDR2 SVGAGI. This CDR3 comprises 16 residues. Germline trimming cut 2 bases from V and 6 bases from J; bases unmatched to any gene: 6. CDR3 in DNA: TGTGCCAGCAGTTACGTAGCGGGAGGGCCGGGCAATGAGCAGTTCTTC. Protein sequence: CASSYVAGGPGNEQFF.

Ten or more counts support this clonotype. The rearrangement links TRBV7-9 to TRBJ2-1, with D perhaps TRBD1 (6 bases). CDR1 SEHNR and CDR2 FQNEAQ come from the germline V gene (reference sequence). The CDR3 is 14 amino acids. Trimming took 7 bases from V and 8 from J, leaving 18 bases between them. The CDR3 DNA sequence: TGTGCCAGCAACAGGGTCATCAGTGGGGATGAGCAGTTCTTC. Its protein product is CASNRVISGDEQFF.

J is TRBJ2-7 and V is TRBV7-9; D is unclear. V was trimmed by 5 bases and J by 5 bases, leaving 10 bases between them. The length of the CDR3 is 12 residues. Germline V lookup: CDR1 SEHNR, CDR2 FQNEAQ (reference sequence). The CDR3 sequence: CASSPRANEQYF. DNA of the CDR3: TGTGCCAGCAGCCCGCGAGCTAACGAGCAGTACTTC.

The sample holds many counts of this clonotype. This chain links TRBV5-6 with TRBJ2-1, with D hard to call. There are 12 residues in the CDR3. CDR1 is SGHDT and CDR2 is YYEEEE in the germline V gene. Trimming removed 3 bases at V and 7 bases at J, with 8 bases between. CDR3 nucleotides: TGTGCCAGCAGCTCTATTCGGAATGAGCAGTTCTTC. Translation: CASSSIRNEQFF.

In its sample, this clonotype was seen many times. The chain joins TRBV24-1 to TRBJ2-7; possibly TRBD1 for D (6 bases). The V end lost 4 bases, the J end lost 6 bases, and 12 bases lay between the germline ends. CDR1 and CDR2 from the germline V gene are KGHDR and SFDVKD. The CDR3 has 13 amino acids. DNA for the CDR3: TGTGCCACCAGTGACTCGGGACATGGCGAGCAGTACTTC. Protein: CATSDSGHGEQYF.